This entry lists 27 T cell receptor beta chains sequenced from one sample in a study of shared clonotypes between healthy human individuals. Terminally differentiated effector memory CD45RA+ cells were left out of the naive CD8 fraction, which was CD45RO-negative and positively selected for CCR7. TCRdb's copy holds only in-frame clones and misses some; the assay was immunoSEQ multiplex PCR. The profile shows about 2.2 million clones, 85% to 95% of them singletons. Source material: naive CD8+ T cells from PBMCs. These receptors were obtained from a man between 18 and 29 years old in good health. Some clones in this sample may be carry-over from other donors' samples.

V gene TRBV5-6 combines with J gene TRBJ2-7; a possible D gene is TRBD1 (6 bases). Germline lookup yields CDR1 SGHDT and CDR2 YYEEEE. V lost 4 bases and J lost 6, with 23 bases in between. The CDR3 totals 16 residues. In nucleotides, the CDR3 is TGTGCCAGCAGCCCGGCCGGCGAGGGGGTTCTCGGCGAGCAGTACTTC. Translating gives CASSPAGEGVLGEQYF. The whole variable domain, filled in from reference TRBV5-6 and TRBJ2-7, reads DAGVTQSPTHLIKTRGQQVTLRCSPKSGHDTVSWYQQALGQGPQFIFQYYEEEERQRGNFPDRFSGHQFPNYSSELNVNALLLGDSALYLCASSPAGEGVLGEQYFGPGTRLTVT.

The gene calls are TRBV15 and TRBJ2-2, with D possibly TRBD1 on 5 matching bases. The CDR3 is made up of 15 amino acids. Looked up from germline, CDR1 is LNHNV and CDR2 is YYDKDF (reference sequence). V lost 1 base to trimming and J lost 4 bases, with 10 bases between them. The CDR3 region is CATSRATDPTGELFF. In nucleotides, the CDR3 is TGTGCCACCAGCAGAGCGACAGATCCCACCGGGGAGCTGTTTTTT.

The chain has TRBV7-8 and TRBJ1-1, with D hard to call. V lost 4 bases to trimming and J lost 2 bases, with 11 bases between them. Germline V gene lookup returns CDR1 SGHVS and CDR2 FQNEAQ. This CDR3 is built from 14 residues. CDR3 region: CASSSLGPNTEAFF. The CDR3 DNA follows: TGTGCCAGCAGCTCCCTAGGACCCAACACTGAAGCTTTCTTT. Drawing the rest from reference TRBV7-8 and TRBJ1-1, the complete variable domain is GAGVSQSPRYKVAKRGQDVALRCDPISGHVSLFWYQQALGQGPEFLTYFQNEAQLDKSGLPSDRFFAERPEGSVSTLKIQRTQQEDSAVYLCASSSLGPNTEAFFGQGTRLTVV.

With respect to this clone: Other DNA variants within this sample encode the same CDR3. The chain joins TRBV28 to TRBJ2-7, with 11 nucleotides matching TRBD1. Germline CDR1 reads MDHEN; CDR2 reads SYDVKM. Losses at the gene ends were 5 bases for V and 3 bases for J; bases not matched to a gene: 3. There are 14 residues in the CDR3. CDR3 DNA sequence: TGTGCCAGCAGTCCCGGGACAGGGGGCTACGAGCAGTACTTC. Residues: CASSPGTGGYEQYF.

The CDR3 here is CASSPRRDGRPGSEAFF. The DNA for the CDR3 is TGTGCCAGCAGCCCGAGACGCGACGGCAGACCGGGTTCTGAAGCTTTCTTT. The chain is built from TRBV11-2 and TRBJ1-1; D uncertain. In germline, CDR1 is SGHAT, CDR2 FQNNGV. V shed 5 bases and J shed 6 bases, with 25 bases lying between them. The CDR3 extends over 17 amino acids.

The chain employs TRBV19 and TRBJ2-7; tentative D call: TRBD1 (6 bases). CDR3 length: 14 amino acids. The germline gives CDR1 LNHDA, CDR2 SQIVND (reference sequence). V shed 4 bases and J shed 2 bases, with 12 bases lying between them. This CDR3 is CASSTRDKPYEQYF. The DNA for the CDR3 is TGTGCCAGTAGTACCCGGGACAAGCCCTACGAGCAGTACTTC.

This chain joins TRBV30 and TRBJ2-5; TRBD1 matches 9 bases. The CDR3 runs 14 residues. Losses at the gene ends were 3 bases for V and 5 bases for J; bases not matched to a gene: 7. Looked up from germline, CDR1 is GTSNPN and CDR2 is SVGIG (reference sequence). The CDR3 reads CAWRNRGHVETQYF. The CDR3 nucleotides read TGTGCCTGGAGAAACAGGGGGCATGTGGAGACCCAGTACTTC. The variable domain in full, completed from reference TRBV30 and TRBJ2-5, reads SQTIHQWPATLVQPVGSPLSLECTVEGTSNPNLYWYRQAAGRGLQLLFYSVGIGQISSEVPQNLSASRPQDRQFILSSKKLLLSDSGFYLCAWRNRGHVETQYFGPGTRLLVL.

The V gene is TRBV7-9, the J gene TRBJ1-1; D is uncertain. Germline assignment: CDR1 SEHNR and CDR2 FQNEAQ (reference sequence). The V gene lost 3 bases and the J gene lost 5 bases, with 10 bases spanning the gap. The CDR3 length is 13 residues. The CDR3 spells CASSFGEVTEAFF. The CDR3 DNA is TGTGCCAGCAGCTTCGGAGAGGTTACTGAAGCTTTCTTT. Drawing the rest from reference TRBV7-9 and TRBJ1-1, the complete variable domain is DTGVSQNPRHKITKRGQNVTFRCDPISEHNRLYWYRQTLGQGPEFLTYFQNEAQLEKSRLLSDRFSAERPKGSFSTLEIQRTEQGDSAMYLCASSFGEVTEAFFGQGTRLTVV.

In this sample, this clone turned up once. The V and J genes are TRBV6-1 and TRBJ2-7, with 10 bases fitting TRBD2. The germline V gene has CDR1 MNHNS and CDR2 SASEGT. The CDR3 runs 15 residues. Trimming cost V 6 bases and J 3 bases; bases outside gene matches: 8. CDR3 nucleotide sequence: TGTGCCAGCAGCTTCCCTAGCGGGAGCCACTACGAGCAGTACTTC. It is translated as CASSFPSGSHYEQYF.

This chain uses TRBV5-5 with TRBJ2-5; no reliable D call. Between the trimmed V and J ends, which lost 4 bases and 8 bases, there was a span of 6 bases. The CDR3 has 10 residues. Germline CDR1 reads SGHKS; CDR2 reads YYEKEE (reference sequence). CDR3 nucleotide sequence: TGTGCCAGCAGCCAACAAACCCAGTACTTC. Its translation: CASSQQTQYF.

V is TRBV7-8 and J is TRBJ2-2; D is uncertain. Germline V gene data show CDR1 as SGHVS and CDR2 as FQNEAQ. The ends were cut back, 1 base at V and 6 bases at J, with 15 bases in the middle. This CDR3 is 16 amino acids long. This CDR3 reads CASSLGITLTPGELFF. DNA of the CDR3: TGTGCCAGCAGCTTAGGTATCACACTGACCCCCGGGGAGCTGTTTTTT.

About this clone itself: The sample carries other DNA sequences with the same CDR3. V and J are TRBV27 and TRBJ1-1; tentative D call: TRBD1 (5 bases). V lost 4 bases and J lost 2, with 8 bases in between. Germline V gene sequence: CDR1 MNHEY, CDR2 SMNVEV (reference sequence). CDR3 length: 13 amino acids. CDR3 residues: CASSYGGNTEAFF. In DNA form, the CDR3 reads TGTGCCAGCAGTTACGGGGGAAACACTGAAGCTTTCTTT.

The genes are TRBV5-6 and TRBJ2-7; tentatively, D is TRBD1 or TRBD2 (5 bases each). V was shortened by 3 bases and J by 0 bases, with 7 bases between the two germline ends. Germline CDR1 reads SGHDT; CDR2 reads YYEEEE. The CDR3 covers 13 residues. The CDR3 DNA reads TGTGCCAGCAGCTGGGGACGCTCCTACGAGCAGTACTTC. Translation gives CASSWGRSYEQYF.

The chain recombines TRBV9 with TRBJ2-1; D is perhaps TRBD1 (5 bases). CDR3 size: 15 residues. The V and J ends lost 2 bases and 0 bases respectively, with 9 bases between them. Germline V CDR1 and CDR2: SGDLS, YYNGEE. CDR3 DNA: TGTGCCAGCAGCGTTTTTCAGGGCTCCTACAATGAGCAGTTCTTC. Protein product: CASSVFQGSYNEQFF.

In DNA form, the CDR3 reads TGCAGCGTACCTAACCGGGACAGAAGCACAGATACGCAGTATTTT. Amino acids: CSVPNRDRSTDTQYF. This sequence joins TRBV29-1 and TRBJ2-3, with 7 bases that match TRBD1. CDR1 is SQVTM, CDR2 ANQGSEA, per germline. This CDR3 comprises 15 residues. Unmatched junction bases numbered 9, after V lost 6 bases and J lost 0 bases.

V usage is TRBV7-9 and J usage is TRBJ1-3; 7 positions agree with TRBD1. This CDR3 spans 17 amino acids. Trimming cost V 4 bases and J 3 bases; bases outside gene matches: 12. CDR1 SEHNR and CDR2 FQNEAQ come from the germline V gene (reference sequence). The CDR3 loop reads CASSSTNRGRVGNTIYF. CDR3 nucleotides: TGTGCCAGCAGCTCTACAAACAGGGGTAGGGTTGGAAACACCATATATTTT. Full variable domain (remainder filled in from reference TRBV7-9 and TRBJ1-3): DTGVSQNPRHKITKRGQNVTFRCDPISEHNRLYWYRQTLGQGPEFLTYFQNEAQLEKSRLLSDRFSAERPKGSFSTLEIQRTEQGDSAMYLCASSSTNRGRVGNTIYFGEGSWLTVV.

The CDR3 protein is CASSPQGIGQPQHF. As DNA, the CDR3 is TGTGCCAGTAGTCCTCAGGGTATAGGACAGCCCCAGCATTTT. The V and J genes are TRBV19 and TRBJ1-5; possibly TRBD1 for D (5 bases). The CDR3 totals 14 residues. Germline CDR1 and CDR2: LNHDA and SQIVND (reference sequence). The V gene lost 5 bases and the J gene lost 7 bases, with 15 bases spanning the gap.

The chain has TRBV28 and TRBJ1-4; 7 bases are a match to TRBD1. CDR3 length equals 17 residues. Germline CDR1 MDHEN, CDR2 SYDVKM. After removal of 4 bases from V and 3 bases from J, the junction contained 11 bases not matched to a gene. The CDR3 is CASSYTGAEGANEKLFF. CDR3 DNA sequence: TGTGCCAGCAGTTACACAGGGGCGGAGGGAGCTAATGAAAAACTGTTTTTT.

On this clone: Other DNA variants within this sample encode the same CDR3. The chain uses TRBV29-1 and TRBJ1-2, with a weak D call TRBD1 (5 bases). CDR1 SQVTM and CDR2 ANQGSEA come from the germline V gene. This CDR3 is 12 amino acids long. The ends were cut back, 4 bases at V and 1 base at J, with 7 bases in the middle. The CDR3 sequence: CSVVQGNYGYTF. The CDR3 coding sequence is TGCAGCGTTGTCCAGGGTAACTATGGCTACACCTTC.

The chain is built from TRBV7-9 and TRBJ2-7; 7 bases map to TRBD1. The germline V gene has CDR1 SEHNR and CDR2 FQNEAQ (reference sequence). The V segment lost 5 bases and the J segment 2 bases; nucleotides outside the gene matches: 6. The CDR3 sequence is 14 residues long. The CDR3 loop reads CASSMGQKPYEQYF. The CDR3 DNA sequence: TGTGCCAGCAGCATGGGACAGAAGCCCTACGAGCAGTACTTC.

The chain is built from TRBV7-7 and TRBJ2-3; no reliable D call. The CDR3 spans 14 residues. Trimming stripped 2 bases from V and 5 bases from J, with 11 bases between. From germline, CDR1 is SSHAT and CDR2 FNYEAQ (reference sequence). The CDR3 is CASSLHDSGDTQYF. CDR3 coding DNA: TGTGCCAGCAGCTTACATGACTCGGGAGATACGCAGTATTTT.

This clone has a handful of counts. V usage is TRBV15 and J usage is TRBJ1-2; 10 bases agree with TRBD1. Trimming at V came to 3 bases and at J to 4 bases, leaving 5 bases not matched to a gene. This CDR3 comprises 15 residues. Germline V gene sequence: CDR1 LNHNV, CDR2 YYDKDF (reference sequence). In DNA form, the CDR3 reads TGTGCCACCAGCAGGGGGACAGGGGACCTCTATGGCTACACCTTC. Protein product: CATSRGTGDLYGYTF. The entire variable domain, with the rest obtained from reference TRBV15 and TRBJ1-2, is as follows: DAMVIQNPRYQVTQFGKPVTLSCSQTLNHNVMYWYQQKSSQAPKLLFHYYDKDFNNEADTPDNFQSRRPNTSFCFLDIRSPGLGDTAMYLCATSRGTGDLYGYTFGSGTRLTVV.

This chain joins TRBV7-9 and TRBJ2-1; D call uncertain. The CDR3 sequence is 14 residues long. In germline, CDR1 is SEHNR, CDR2 FQNEAQ (reference sequence). Trimming left V 4 bases short and J 12 bases short, with 19 bases between. CDR3: CASSSPADARLQFF. The CDR3 DNA reads as TGTGCCAGCAGCTCACCCGCCGACGCCCGGTTGCAGTTCTTC.

The J gene is TRBJ2-7, the V gene TRBV15; TRBD2 might be the D (6 bases). Between the trimmed V and J ends, which lost 8 bases and 6 bases, there was a span of 17 bases. Germline assignment: CDR1 LNHNV and CDR2 YYDKDF (reference sequence). CDR3 length: 13 residues. CDR3 in amino acids: CATARDSRGEQYF. The CDR3 DNA reads as TGTGCCACCGCCCGGGACTCTCGAGGCGAGCAGTACTTC.

As for this clone: A much larger clone differs from this one at a single base, so this may be a read error. Other DNA sequences in this sample translate to the same CDR3. This chain joins TRBV9 and TRBJ2-7, with D possibly matching TRBD1 (6 bases). Germline assignment: CDR1 SGDLS and CDR2 YYNGEE. The CDR3 totals 14 residues. The V end lost 0 bases, the J end lost 0 bases, and 7 bases lay between the germline ends. CDR3 loop: CASSVVDSSYEQYF. The CDR3 DNA is TGTGCCAGCAGCGTAGTGGACAGCTCCTACGAGCAGTACTTC.

The J gene is TRBJ2-5, the V gene TRBV15; D is unclear. In germline, CDR1 is LNHNV, CDR2 YYDKDF (reference sequence). CDR3 length equals 15 residues. Trimming took off 6 bases at V and 4 bases at J, with 18 bases between the two ends. In nucleotides, the CDR3 is TGTGCCACCAGGCGAGAAGGGCTGGGTGGAGAGACCCAGTACTTC. Translation: CATRREGLGGETQYF.

This chain links TRBV28 with TRBJ2-1, with D unresolved. Trimming cost V 5 bases and J 5 bases, with 4 bases left between them. This CDR3 contains 11 residues. Germline V lookup: CDR1 MDHEN, CDR2 SYDVKM. CDR3 residues: CASSTDNEQFF. CDR3 in DNA: TGTGCCAGCAGTACTGACAATGAGCAGTTCTTC.